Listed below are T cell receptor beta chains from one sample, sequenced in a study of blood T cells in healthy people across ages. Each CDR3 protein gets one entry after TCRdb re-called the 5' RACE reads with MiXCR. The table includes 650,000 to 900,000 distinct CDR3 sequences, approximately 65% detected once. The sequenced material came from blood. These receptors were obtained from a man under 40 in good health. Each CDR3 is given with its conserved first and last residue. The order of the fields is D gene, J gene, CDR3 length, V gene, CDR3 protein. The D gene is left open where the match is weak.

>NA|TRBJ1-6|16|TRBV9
CASSVAPDIINSPLHF
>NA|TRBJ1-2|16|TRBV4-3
CASSQDPGKGRVGYTF
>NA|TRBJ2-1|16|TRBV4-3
CASSQDLGGSYNEQFF
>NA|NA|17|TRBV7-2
CASSFGPLRVSSYEQYF
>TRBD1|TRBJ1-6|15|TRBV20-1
CSASPTGAGNSPLHF
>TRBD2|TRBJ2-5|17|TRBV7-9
CASGLPTSGGPQETQYF
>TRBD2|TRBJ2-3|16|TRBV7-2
CASSSNSGGAGDTQYF
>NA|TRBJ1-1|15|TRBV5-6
CASSLDGRGRTEAFF
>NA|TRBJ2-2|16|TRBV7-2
CASSLRGAKNTGELFF
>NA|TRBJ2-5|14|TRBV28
CASQGTMLGKTQYF
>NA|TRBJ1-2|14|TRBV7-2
CASSIPGHFYGYTF
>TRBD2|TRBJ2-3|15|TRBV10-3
CAIRRLAGGEDTQYF
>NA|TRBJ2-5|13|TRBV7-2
CASSPRPKETQYF
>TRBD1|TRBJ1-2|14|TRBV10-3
CAINPGQGNYGYTF
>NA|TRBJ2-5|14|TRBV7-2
CASRQSGPQETQYF
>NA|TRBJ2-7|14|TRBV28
CASIGDISSYEQYF
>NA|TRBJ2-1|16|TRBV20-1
CSARDRRGPSYNEQFF
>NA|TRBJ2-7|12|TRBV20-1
CSAGVWSYEQYF
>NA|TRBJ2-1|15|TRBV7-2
CASSLIGGSYNEQFF
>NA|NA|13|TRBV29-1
CSVYPDGSYEQYF
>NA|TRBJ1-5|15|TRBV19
CASSHDNPRRQPQHF
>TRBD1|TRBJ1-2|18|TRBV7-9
CASSREGTGDIRNYGYTF